This T cell receptor (beta chain) stems from a study of yellow fever vaccine responses in identical twins. TCRdb called the RT-PCR reads again in MiXCR, with one record for every CDR3 protein. The table records several thousand distinct CDR3 sequences, 86% of them present only once. This sequence was found in a woman in her late teens or twenties who received the yellow fever vaccine. This specimen consisted of T cells from blood (PBMCs), unsorted or a sorted subset (not recorded which), obtained before or after yellow fever vaccination (not recorded which).

CDR3 sequence (DNA): TGTGCCAGTATAGCGGGAGACCCCACAGATACGCAGTATTTT. Its protein product is CASIAGDPTDTQYF. The rearrangement uses TRBV7-2 and TRBJ2-3, with 9 nucleotides matching TRBD2. Per germline, CDR1 SGHTA and CDR2 FQGNSA. V lost 9 bases to trimming and J lost 2 bases; unmatched junction nucleotides: 6. This CDR3 spans 14 amino acids.